This TCR beta chain emerged from a study of PD-1 blockade in mismatch repair-deficient tumors. Study summary: Patients had 11 to 13 mismatch repair-deficient cancer types and were previously treated and progressing. Study outcomes and limitations: Rapid post-treatment expansion, then contraction, generally preceding radiologic response, marked tumor-resident clones.

All patients were mismatch repair deficient, assessed by either PCR or immunohistochemistry. A few pembrolizumab responders had their TCRs sequenced. The V gene end was trimmed by 6 bases and the J gene end by 9 bases; junction bases not matched to a gene: 11. From germline, CDR1 is SQVTM and CDR2 ANQGSEA. CDR3 length equals 14 residues. Some clones are missing from TCRdb's copy, which holds only in-frame ones; the method was immunoSEQ multiplex PCR. Seen here are about 100,000 clones, 82% observed once, and the top ten hold approximately 6.8%. Points on this clone: Its antigen is not known.

V is TRBV29-1 and J is TRBJ2-1; 10 bases fit TRBD1. The input for sequencing was peripheral blood, taken 35 to 37 weeks after starting pembrolizumab. The sequence was obtained from an adult with mismatch repair-deficient cancer. The CDR3 sequence: CSVPTGGGYPEQFF. CDR3 sequence (DNA): TGCAGCGTCCCGACAGGGGGCGGTTATCCTGAGCAGTTCTTC.